The 29 T cell receptor beta chains given below trace back to one sample, sequenced in a study of T cell repertoires in cytomegalovirus infection (dated by TCRdb to the late 2010s). These TCRs' antigens remain unknown. Reading the label with the study, this specimen's treatment or condition is: in vitro stimulation with specific CMV peptide epitopes to enrich CMV-specific T cells. Sequenced using an Illumina HiSeq 1500. TCRdb redid the processing of the public reads, applying fastp at Q25 and MiXCR, and retained in-frame beta chains. Rows merge per CDR3 protein into single entries with the most common DNA and genes. Present in this sample are about 900,000 distinct CDR3 sequences, under 40% of which were seen just once. The ten largest make up around an eighth of the sample. Sequenced here: cultured CD8+ T cells from PBMCs, sampled from culture after CMV antigen stimulation. Receptors were obtained from a human donor in good health (CMV status not recorded). Some clones in this sample may be carry-over from other donors' samples.

There are a few counts of this clonotype. The rearrangement links TRBV29-1 to TRBJ2-1; no firm D call. In germline, CDR1 is SQVTM, CDR2 ANQGSEA. The CDR3 length is 12 residues. The V gene lost 3 bases and the J gene lost 1 base, with 4 bases spanning the gap. The CDR3: CSVDASYNEQFF. The CDR3 coding sequence is TGCAGCGTTGATGCGTCCTACAATGAGCAGTTCTTC.

As concerns this clonotype: One junction end does not reproduce the germline sequence, and a read error may be involved. The CDR3 is CTSSQAPLANEQFF. The DNA for the CDR3 is TGCACCAGCAGCCAAGCTCCATTGGCCAATGAGCAGTTCTTC. This chain uses TRBV4-3 with TRBJ2-1, with D hard to call. The CDR3 loop spans 14 amino acids. CDR1 is LGHNA and CDR2 is YSLEER in the germline V gene.

This clonotype was counted a few times. V gene TRBV5-6 combines with J gene TRBJ2-2; maybe TRBD2 (6 bases). Germline V gene data show CDR1 as SGHDT and CDR2 as YYEEEE. The V end was cut by 3 bases, the J end by 8 bases, with 17 bases between. The CDR3 consists of 15 residues. CDR3 loop: CASSSRWGESGELFF. CDR3 sequence (DNA): TGTGCCAGCAGCTCGCGGTGGGGGGAGTCTGGGGAGCTGTTTTTT.

This clonotype came up a few times. This chain links TRBV7-2 with TRBJ2-7; 7 positions agree with TRBD2. The CDR3 has 16 residues. Trimming at V came to 5 bases and at J to 3 bases, leaving 13 bases not matched to a gene. Germline loops: CDR1 SGHTA, CDR2 FQGNSA. The CDR3 DNA reads as TGTGCCAGCAGCGTCGATCGGGACTACCAAGTCTACGAGCAGTACTTC. This codes for CASSVDRDYQVYEQYF.

The chain carries TRBV3-1 and TRBJ2-3, with 10 bases lining up with TRBD2. Germline values: CDR1 LGHDT, CDR2 YNNKEL (reference sequence). The V and J ends lost 3 bases and 2 bases, in that order; junction bases with no gene match: 14. The length of the CDR3 is 19 residues. In DNA form, the CDR3 reads TGTGCCAGCAGCCAGAGGGTGGGGCTAGCGGGGGAGTTCACAGATACGCAGTATTTT. It yields the protein CASSQRVGLAGEFTDTQYF.

V is TRBV12-5 and J is TRBJ1-1, with TRBD1 as a possible D gene (5 bases). Germline V CDR1 and CDR2: LGHNT, FRNRAP. The CDR3 runs to 17 residues. Trimming took off 3 bases at V and 5 bases at J, with 22 bases between the two ends. CDR3 sequence: CASGFFRVDLDGTEAFF. CDR3 DNA: TGTGCTAGTGGTTTCTTCAGGGTGGACCTGGATGGGACTGAAGCTTTCTTT.

The gene calls are TRBV10-3 and TRBJ2-1; 9 bases are a match to TRBD1. Per germline, CDR1 ENHRY and CDR2 SYGVKD. The CDR3 runs to 16 residues. The V gene end was trimmed by 6 bases and the J gene end by 7 bases; junction bases not matched to a gene: 13. The CDR3 sequence is CAIRDDGTGYWNEQFF. The CDR3 DNA follows: TGTGCCATCAGGGACGACGGGACAGGGTACTGGAATGAGCAGTTCTTC.

In this sample, this clonotype turned up a few times. J is TRBJ1-1 and V is TRBV4-3; 7 bases align to TRBD1. V shed 0 bases and J 3 bases; nucleotides not matched to a gene: 16. This CDR3 comprises 19 residues. Germline-derived CDR1 and CDR2 are LGHNA and YSLEER. CDR3 sequence (DNA): TGCGCCAGCAGCCAAGATCGGGGGGTGACAGGGTCCGGTGACACTGAAGCTTTCTTT. It codes for CASSQDRGVTGSGDTEAFF.

A word on this clonotype: Its ends do not fully match the called genes, so a read error is possible. The chain combines TRBV10-1 with TRBJ2-7; perhaps TRBD2 as D (5 bases). Per germline, CDR1 WNHNN and CDR2 SYGVQD (reference sequence). This CDR3 is 12 amino acids long. CDR3 protein: CATGLSSYQQYF. CDR3 DNA sequence: TGCGCCACCGGACTCTCTTCCTACCAGCAGTACTTC.

The chain combines TRBV7-9 with TRBJ2-7, with 9 bases aligning to TRBD1. In germline, CDR1 is SEHNR, CDR2 FQNEAQ (reference sequence). V shed 4 bases and J 4 bases; nucleotides not matched to a gene: 5. CDR3 length equals 14 residues. CDR3 residues: CASSSDRGWYEQYF. The CDR3 region has the DNA TGTGCCAGCAGCTCGGACAGGGGTTGGTACGAGCAGTACTTC.

The J gene is TRBJ1-2, the V gene TRBV2, with 9 bases matching TRBD1. Germline V gene data show CDR1 as SNHLY and CDR2 as FYNNEI. The CDR3 loop spans 12 amino acids. V shed 9 bases and J 5 bases; nucleotides not matched to a gene: 4. CDR3 DNA sequence: TGTGCCAGTAGGGACAGGGTATATGGCTACACCTTC. It specifies CASRDRVYGYTF.

This clonotype has more than one count but fewer than ten. The chain recombines TRBV19 with TRBJ1-5; D gene uncertain. Germline V CDR1 and CDR2: LNHDA, SQIVND (reference sequence). The CDR3 spans 15 residues. Trimming stripped 3 bases from V and 0 bases from J, with 9 bases between. CDR3 DNA sequence: TGTGCCAGTAGTATTTTTGATGATAGCAATCAGCCCCAGCATTTT. Protein sequence: CASSIFDDSNQPQHF. The full variable domain, completed using reference TRBV19 and TRBJ1-5, is DGGITQSPKYLFRKEGQNVTLSCEQNLNHDAMYWYRQDPGQGLRLIYYSQIVNDFQKGDIAEGYSVSREKKESFPLTVTSAQKNPTAFYLCASSIFDDSNQPQHFGDGTRLSIL.

In its sample, this clonotype was seen a few times. The chain links TRBV27 to TRBJ2-7, with 11 nucleotides matching TRBD1. Germline V CDR1 and CDR2: MNHEY, SMNVEV (reference sequence). With V trimmed by 5 bases and J by 6 bases, 3 bases remained unmatched. The CDR3 covers 13 residues. CDR3 coding DNA: TGTGCCAGCAGTCCAGGACAGGGGGCCGAGCAGTACGTC. Its protein product is CASSPGQGAEQYV.

Only one count was recorded for this clonotype. The chain links TRBV20-1 to TRBJ1-2; D gene ambiguous. This CDR3 is built from 14 residues. The V gene lost 0 bases and the J gene lost 4 bases, with 12 bases spanning the gap. Germline-derived CDR1 and CDR2 are DFQATT and SNEGSKA (reference sequence). CDR3 coding DNA: TGCAGTGCTAGAGAAGGTCTGGCGGGCTATGGCTACACCTTC. Encoded protein: CSAREGLAGYGYTF.

This clonotype was seen a few times. This rearrangement joins TRBV15 to TRBJ2-5, with 8 positions matching TRBD1. This CDR3 comprises 16 residues. From germline, CDR1 is LNHNV and CDR2 YYDKDF (reference sequence). V shed 1 base, J shed 4 bases, and the junction held 8 bases outside the gene matches. The CDR3 DNA sequence: TGTGCCACCAGCAGAGCCGCGACAGGGGTGCGAGAGACCCAGTACTTC. Protein sequence: CATSRAATGVRETQYF.

The CDR3, as DNA: TGTGCCAGCAGGGCCGGGACAGGTGACTACAATGAGCAGTTCTTC. It encodes CASRAGTGDYNEQFF. The chain is built from TRBV25-1 and TRBJ2-1; TRBD1 matches at 8 bases. Trimming cost V 6 bases and J 3 bases; bases outside gene matches: 7. Germline V lookup: CDR1 MGHDK, CDR2 SYGVNS. The CDR3 length is 15 residues.

This clonotype was counted between two and nine times. This chain uses TRBV27 with TRBJ2-1; 7 bases map to TRBD1. Germline CDR1 and CDR2: MNHEY and SMNVEV (reference sequence). Germline trimming cut 5 bases from V and 9 bases from J; bases unmatched to any gene: 7. The CDR3 consists of 13 residues. CDR3 DNA sequence: TGTGCCAGCAGTCCGGGACAGTACTTTGAGCAGTTCTTC. Protein product: CASSPGQYFEQFF.

The rearrangement joins TRBV6-1 to TRBJ2-3; D is possibly TRBD1 (5 bases). This CDR3 is 19 amino acids long. CDR1 and CDR2 from the germline V gene are MNHNS and SASEGT. V dropped 1 base and J dropped 1 base, with 21 bases sitting between them. CDR3 sequence (DNA): TGTGCCAGCAGTGAAGGCGCCCTCCAGGGCCTCCAACGCACAGATACGCAGTATTTT. Its protein product is CASSEGALQGLQRTDTQYF.

This clonotype has only one observation. The V gene is TRBV19, the J gene TRBJ1-2; D is ambiguous. The CDR3 extends over 13 amino acids. V gave up 3 bases and J gave up 4 bases, with 9 bases separating them. From germline, CDR1 is LNHDA and CDR2 SQIVND (reference sequence). Here the CDR3 DNA reads TGTGCCAGTAGTATGTTGGTCGTCTATGGCTACACCTTC. Protein sequence: CASSMLVVYGYTF.

The chain couples TRBV15 to TRBJ1-3; weak D call: TRBD1 (5 bases). The CDR3 is 14 amino acids. CDR1 is LNHNV, CDR2 YYDKDF, per germline (reference sequence). V was clipped by 4 bases and J by 8 bases, with 15 bases between them. The CDR3 DNA follows: TGTGCCACCAGCATACGGGACGGCGTAGACACCATATATTTT. It codes for CATSIRDGVDTIYF.

This clonotype turned up a few times. The chain carries TRBV6-1 and TRBJ2-1, with TRBD2 as a possible D gene (6 bases). The CDR3 is made up of 17 amino acids. Deletions cut 3 bases from V and 0 bases from J, with 15 bases between. Germline CDR1 MNHNS, CDR2 SASEGT. The CDR3 loop reads CASSDRPSVSSYNEQFF. The CDR3, as DNA: TGTGCCAGCAGTGACAGACCTAGCGTTAGCTCCTACAATGAGCAGTTCTTC.

The J gene is TRBJ2-6, the V gene TRBV5-4; D may be TRBD1 (6 bases). Germline V gives CDR1 SGHNT, CDR2 YYREEE (reference sequence). V was trimmed by 2 bases and J by 4 bases, leaving 13 bases between them. The CDR3 is made up of 16 amino acids. Here the CDR3 reads CASSFLTGSGANVLTF. In DNA form, the CDR3 reads TGTGCCAGCAGCTTCCTTACAGGGTCCGGGGCCAACGTCCTGACTTTC. Drawing the rest from reference TRBV5-4 and TRBJ2-6, the complete variable domain is ETGVTQSPTHLIKTRGQQVTLRCSSQSGHNTVSWYQQALGQGPQFIFQYYREEENGRGNFPPRFSGLQFPNYSSELNVNALELDDSALYLCASSFLTGSGANVLTFGAGSRLTVL.

With regard to this clonotype: A much larger clone lies one base from this, so it may be a read error. This sequence joins TRBV2 and TRBJ2-6; perhaps D is TRBD1 or TRBD2 (5 bases each). CDR1 and CDR2 from the germline V gene are SNHLY and FYNNEI. The CDR3 spans 16 residues. The CDR3 is CASSSGHNSGANVMTF. In DNA form, the CDR3 reads TGTGCCAGCAGCAGCGGACATAACTCTGGGGCCAACGTCATGACTTTC.

This clonotype was counted a single time. The genes are TRBV6-2 or TRBV6-3 and TRBJ2-1; possible D gene TRBD1, 5 bases. Trimming took off 0 bases at V and 6 bases at J, with 21 bases between the two ends. There are 18 residues in the CDR3. The germline V gene has CDR1 MNHEY and CDR2 SVGEGT. The CDR3 DNA sequence: TGTGCCAGCAGTTACTCTGCCGGCCTCAGGGAATGGGGCAATGAGCAGTTCTTC. Its protein product is CASSYSAGLREWGNEQFF.

This sequence joins TRBV18 and TRBJ1-5; D is unclear. CDR3 length equals 16 residues. Trimming took 4 bases from V and 0 from J, leaving 13 bases between them. Per germline, CDR1 KGHSH and CDR2 LQKENI. The CDR3 protein is CASSLDPGYSNQPQHF. In DNA, the CDR3 is TGTGCCAGCTCACTAGACCCCGGGTATAGCAATCAGCCCCAGCATTTT. Using reference TRBV18 and TRBJ1-5 for the parts outside the CDR3, the full variable domain is NAGVMQNPRHLVRRRGQEARLRCSPMKGHSHVYWYRQLPEEGLKFMVYLQKENIIDESGMPKERFSAEFPKEGPSILRIQQVVRGDSAAYFCASSLDPGYSNQPQHFGDGTRLSIL.

A word on this clonotype: As the CDR3 is not closed by the conserved phenylalanine or tryptophan, this likely results from a read error. The chain recombines TRBV7-9 with TRBJ2-7, with D possibly TRBD1 on 6 matching bases. The ends were cut back, 4 bases at V and 5 bases at J, with 15 bases in the middle. This CDR3 spans 14 amino acids. Germline-derived CDR1 and CDR2 are SEHNR and FQNEAQ (reference sequence). CDR3 sequence reads: CASSSPGQHDEQYI. CDR3 nucleotides: TGTGCCAGCAGCTCCCCCGGACAGCACGACGAGCAGTACATC.

Regarding this clonotype: A clone one base away is much larger, so this may be a read error. The chain carries TRBV7-9 and TRBJ2-1, with D perhaps matching TRBD1 (6 bases). CDR3 length: 12 amino acids. Between the trimmed V and J ends, which lost 5 bases and 11 bases, there was a span of 13 bases. Germline V gives CDR1 SEHNR, CDR2 FQNEAQ (reference sequence). This CDR3 reads CASSPDRNKQFF. The DNA of the CDR3 is TGTGCCAGCAGCCCCGACAGGAATAAGCAGTTCTTC.

V usage is TRBV6-4 and J usage is TRBJ1-2, with D unclear. The V gene lost 4 bases and the J gene lost 3 bases, with 6 bases spanning the gap. The germline gives CDR1 MRHNA, CDR2 SNTAGT. The CDR3 is made up of 12 amino acids. CDR3 DNA: TGTGCCAGCAGTGCCGTGTACTATGGCTACACCTTC. It is translated as CASSAVYYGYTF.

The chain has TRBV25-1 and TRBJ2-5; 8 bases line up with TRBD2. Germline CDR1 MGHDK, CDR2 SYGVNS. V lost 4 bases, J lost 3 bases, and 4 bases stayed unmatched. CDR3 size: 14 residues. The CDR3 sequence is CASSVPGGEETQYF. The CDR3 DNA reads as TGTGCCAGCAGTGTTCCGGGGGGGGAAGAGACCCAGTACTTC.